Here is one T cell receptor beta chain with its context. As yet, its antigen is unknown. Here immunoSEQ multiplex PCR was the method, and the copy in TCRdb shows in-frame clones only, minus some. The data hold about 100,000 clones, with 80% to 95% observed a single time. This sample was included in a study of siplizumab effects on memory and regulatory T cells. Study-wide results and caveats: Sequences below about 10^-5 frequency were poorly captured. As a result, only a minor fraction of alloreactive clones mapped to unstimulated subsets. The diversity of naive T cells seemed greater than that of memory cells, and their alloresponse contribution seemed major.

Sample: non-Treg CD4+ T cells sorted from blood. The TCR sequence derives from a human donor in good health.

The CDR3 region has the DNA TGTGCCATCAGTGGGGCGGCTTTCGGCGAGCAGTACTTC. Protein sequence: CAISGAAFGEQYF. The chain combines TRBV10-3 with TRBJ2-7; no reliable D call. CDR3 length: 13 amino acids. The V gene lost 4 bases and the J gene lost 6 bases, with 13 bases spanning the gap. From germline, CDR1 is ENHRY and CDR2 SYGVKD.